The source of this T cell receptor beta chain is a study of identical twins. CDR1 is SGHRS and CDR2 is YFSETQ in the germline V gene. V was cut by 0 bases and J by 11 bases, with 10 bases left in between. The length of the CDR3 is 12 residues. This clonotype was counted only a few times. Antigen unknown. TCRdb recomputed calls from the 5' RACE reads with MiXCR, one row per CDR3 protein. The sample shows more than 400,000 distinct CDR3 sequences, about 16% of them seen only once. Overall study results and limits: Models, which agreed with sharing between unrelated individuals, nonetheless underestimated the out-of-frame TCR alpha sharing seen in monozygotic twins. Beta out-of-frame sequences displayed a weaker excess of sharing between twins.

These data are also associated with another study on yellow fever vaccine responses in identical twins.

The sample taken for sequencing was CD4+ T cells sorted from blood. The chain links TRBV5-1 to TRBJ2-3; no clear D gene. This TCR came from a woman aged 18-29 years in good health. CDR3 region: CASSLDFVGQYF. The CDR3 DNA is TGCGCCAGCAGCTTGGACTTCGTGGGGCAGTATTTT.